This T cell receptor beta chain was recovered during a study of CD8+ T cells in alopecia areata. Concerning this clone: What it binds is not known.

The CDR3 covers 11 residues. V was shortened by 3 bases and J by 5 bases, with 4 bases between the two germline ends. Germline-derived CDR1 and CDR2 are MNHEY and SMNVEV (reference sequence). Sequencing templates came from extracted RNA that was reverse transcribed into cDNA. TCRdb keeps only in-frame clones here, not all; method: immunoSEQ multiplex PCR. This table holds 150,000 or so clones, 58% found once. Lesional scalp tissue (obtained by punch biopsy) and peripheral blood were collected from alopecia areata patients. Study results and caveats: The study also sequences resident alphabeta T cells of normal skin in scalp samples.

This clonotype was obtained from a human donor with alopecia areata. Sequenced material: CD4+ T cells sorted from blood, taken at week 0. The genes are TRBV27 and TRBJ2-5, with D uncertain. CDR3 amino acids: CASSFRETQYF. As DNA, the CDR3 is TGTGCCAGCAGTTTCAGGGAGACCCAGTACTTC.